This entry lists 24 T cell receptor beta chains sequenced from one sample in a study of early T cells in non-severe SARS-CoV-2 infection (dated by TCRdb to 2020 to 2023). Preparation of the library involved 5' RACE. The sequencer was a NextSeq 500. TCRdb trimmed public reads at Q25 via fastp, called clones via MiXCR and kept in-frame beta chains. Rows with one shared CDR3 protein collapse into an entry with the most common genes and DNA. In this sample the table shows some 71,000 distinct CDR3 sequences, about 9.1% of which occur a single time. Roughly 15% of the sample is held by the ten biggest clonotypes. Source: whole blood, taken at baseline. These receptors all come from an adult who was a healthcare worker with PCR-confirmed SARS-CoV-2 infection or an uninfected control (not recorded which).

This clonotype was counted ten times or more. The chain links TRBV28 to TRBJ2-5; D is unclear. Germline assignment: CDR1 MDHEN and CDR2 SYDVKM. Deletions cut 6 bases from V and 1 base from J, with 15 bases between. The CDR3 contains 15 residues. In DNA form, the CDR3 reads TGTGCCAGCAGCTCTCTCAAGCAAGCCCAAGAGACCCAGTACTTC. This sequence encodes CASSSLKQAQETQYF.

This clonotype was observed many times. The chain couples TRBV4-1 to TRBJ1-5; D might be TRBD1 (5 bases). Germline CDR1 reads MGHRA; CDR2 reads YSYEKL. The CDR3 extends over 17 amino acids. V lost 1 base to trimming and J lost 2 bases, with 15 bases between them. CDR3: CASSQGLGGRRNQPQHF. DNA of the CDR3: TGCGCCAGCAGCCAAGGCCTGGGGGGTCGACGCAATCAGCCCCAGCATTTT.

Ten or more counts support this clonotype. The chain is built from TRBV29-1 and TRBJ1-1; tentatively, D is TRBD1 (5 bases). Trimming took off 5 bases at V and 1 base at J, with 11 bases between the two ends. CDR3 length: 13 amino acids. From germline, CDR1 is SQVTM and CDR2 ANQGSEA. DNA for the CDR3: TGCAGCGTTTCCGGACAACGGAACACTGAAGCTTTCTTT. This codes for CSVSGQRNTEAFF. The full variable domain, its missing parts supplied by reference TRBV29-1 and TRBJ1-1, is SAVISQKPSRDICQRGTSLTIQCQVDSQVTMMFWYRQQPGQSLTLIATANQGSEATYESGFVIDKFPISRPNLTFSTLTVSNMSPEDSSIYLCSVSGQRNTEAFFGQGTRLTVV.

In this sample, this clonotype turned up a few times. This chain links TRBV3-1 with TRBJ2-7, with TRBD1 identical over 9 bases. V shed 6 bases and J 5 bases; nucleotides not matched to a gene: 23. The germline CDR1 and CDR2 sequences are LGHDT and YNNKEL (reference sequence). The CDR3 spans 19 residues. CDR3 sequence: CASSATGTGSNFRSNEQYF. DNA of the CDR3: TGTGCCAGCAGTGCCACCGGGACAGGGTCTAATTTTAGGTCCAACGAGCAGTACTTC.

This clonotype showed up many times. The chain joins TRBV11-2 to TRBJ2-6; the D is unclear. The V end lost 6 bases, the J end lost 0 bases, and 9 bases lay between the germline ends. Germline CDR1 SGHAT, CDR2 FQNNGV. This CDR3 region has 15 residues. The CDR3 sequence is CASRSPGSGANVLTF. The CDR3 nucleotides are TGTGCCAGCAGATCCCCTGGCTCTGGGGCCAACGTCCTGACTTTC.

The gene calls are TRBV6-5 and TRBJ1-1; TRBD1 might be the D (5 bases). CDR1 and CDR2 (germline): MNHEY, SVGAGI. Deletions cut 5 bases from V and 3 bases from J, with 13 bases between. The CDR3 contains 14 residues. The CDR3 DNA reads as TGTGCCAGCAGTGGGGCCAGACAACACACTGAAGCTTTCTTT. Protein sequence: CASSGARQHTEAFF.

This clonotype was seen ten or more times. The genes are TRBV6-4 and TRBJ2-3, with D unresolved. Germline CDR1 reads MRHNA; CDR2 reads SNTAGT. Trimming removed 2 bases at V and 1 base at J, with 7 bases between. The CDR3 loop spans 14 amino acids. The CDR3 bases are TGTGCCAGCAGTGACCTGGCAGGCACAGATACGCAGTATTTT. As protein: CASSDLAGTDTQYF.

This clonotype was counted at least ten times. The V gene is TRBV24-1, the J gene TRBJ2-3, with 10 positions matching TRBD2. Losses at the gene ends were 4 bases for V and 3 bases for J; bases not matched to a gene: 6. In germline, CDR1 is KGHDR, CDR2 SFDVKD. The CDR3 runs to 16 residues. CDR3: CATSDPALAGTDTQYF. CDR3 nucleotides: TGTGCCACCAGTGACCCCGCACTAGCGGGAACAGATACGCAGTATTTT.

This clonotype was recorded many times. The CDR3 here is CASSEQPSGPVDTQYF. CDR3 in DNA: TGTGCCAGCAGCGAGCAACCGAGCGGGCCAGTAGATACGCAGTATTTT. The chain employs TRBV9 and TRBJ2-3; TRBD2 might be the D (6 bases). There are 16 residues in the CDR3. The V gene lost 3 bases and the J gene lost 5 bases, with 19 bases spanning the gap. The germline gives CDR1 SGDLS, CDR2 YYNGEE.

The chain recombines TRBV6-2 or TRBV6-3 with TRBJ1-6; D possibly corresponds to TRBD1 (5 bases). Trimming left V 8 bases short and J 8 bases short, with 16 bases between. The CDR3 length is 14 residues. The germline gives CDR1 MNHEY, CDR2 SVGEGT. The CDR3, as DNA: TGTGCCAGCGGTCGACAGAGCCGTGATTCACCCCTCCACTTT. It translates to CASGRQSRDSPLHF.

This clonotype was detected ten times or more. The chain couples TRBV28 to TRBJ1-5; D call uncertain. Trimming left V 3 bases short and J 1 base short, with 10 bases between. Germline-derived CDR1 and CDR2 are MDHEN and SYDVKM. The CDR3 has 15 residues. Written as DNA, the CDR3 is TGTGCCAGCAGTTTGGCAGCCTCCAGCAATCAGCCCCAGCATTTT. This sequence encodes CASSLAASSNQPQHF.

This clonotype was recorded a few times. This sequence joins TRBV7-9 and TRBJ2-7; no reliable D call. There are 13 residues in the CDR3. Germline values: CDR1 SEHNR, CDR2 FQNEAQ (reference sequence). V gave up 5 bases and J gave up 0 bases, with 8 bases separating them. The CDR3 reads CASSPRNSYEQYF. CDR3 DNA sequence: TGTGCCAGCAGCCCCCGTAACTCCTACGAGCAGTACTTC.

This clonotype was observed at least ten times. The V gene is TRBV12-5, the J gene TRBJ2-1, with D perhaps TRBD1 or TRBD2 (5 bases each). The V gene's germline CDR1 is LGHNT and CDR2 FRNRAP. Trimming took off 6 bases at V and 8 bases at J, with 14 bases between the two ends. This CDR3 region has 13 residues. The CDR3 sequence: CASGKRGAHEQFF. The CDR3 nucleotides are TGTGCTAGTGGGAAACGAGGGGCCCATGAGCAGTTCTTC.

This clonotype was counted between two and nine times. The CDR3 protein is CASSRTPGQRYEQYF. The CDR3 nucleotides read TGTGCCAGCAGCCGGACCCCGGGACAGAGATACGAGCAGTACTTC. This chain uses TRBV7-6 with TRBJ2-7; 7 bases fit TRBD1. The CDR3 has 15 residues. The ends lost 5 bases at V and 4 bases at J; junction bases unmatched: 11. The germline CDR1 and CDR2 sequences are SGHVS and FNYEAQ.

This clonotype showed up many times. The genes are TRBV9 and TRBJ1-6; the match to TRBD1 covers 7 bases. The CDR3 covers 14 residues. The V gene's germline CDR1 is SGDLS and CDR2 YYNGEE. V was clipped by 2 bases and J by 9 bases; unmatched bases: 5. The CDR3 sequence is CASSVAGGSSPLHF. Written as DNA, the CDR3 is TGTGCCAGCAGCGTGGCAGGGGGATCTTCACCCCTCCACTTT.

This clonotype was observed many times. The V call is TRBV12-3 or TRBV12-4, the J call TRBJ2-1; D is unresolved. This CDR3 contains 16 residues. V lost 4 bases and J 0 bases, leaving 13 bases between the germline ends. CDR3: CASSWPISSSYNEQFF. CDR3 bases: TGTGCCAGCAGTTGGCCAATTAGCAGCTCCTACAATGAGCAGTTCTTC.

This rearrangement joins TRBV12-3 or TRBV12-4 to TRBJ1-1; D unresolved. V lost 3 bases and J 8 bases, leaving 7 bases between the germline ends. This CDR3 comprises 11 residues. The CDR3 DNA reads as TGTGCCAGCAGTTTTGCGGGAGAAGCTTTCTTT. This codes for CASSFAGEAFF.

This clonotype appeared many times. The V gene is TRBV20-1, the J gene TRBJ2-1; D is unclear. This CDR3 has 13 amino acids. Germline CDR1 reads DFQATT; CDR2 reads SNEGSKA (reference sequence). V was trimmed by 2 bases and J by 7 bases, leaving 12 bases between them. For the CDR3, the DNA is TGCAGTGCTAGACTATTTACTTGGAATGAGCAGTTCTTC. This sequence encodes CSARLFTWNEQFF.

This clonotype appeared a few times. The V and J genes are TRBV18 and TRBJ1-2, with 9 bases identical to TRBD1. The CDR3 length is 16 residues. The junction had 9 bases not matched to a gene; V was cut back by 4 bases and J by 3 bases. CDR1 is KGHSH and CDR2 is LQKENI in the germline V gene. The CDR3 spells CASSRTWTGADYGYTF. The CDR3 nucleotides read TGTGCCAGCTCACGCACCTGGACAGGGGCCGACTATGGCTACACCTTC.

This clonotype showed up many times. V gene TRBV6-2 or TRBV6-3 combines with J gene TRBJ2-2; D gene uncertain. Deletions cut 8 bases from V and 6 bases from J, with 10 bases between. From germline, CDR1 is MNHEY and CDR2 SVGEGT. The length of the CDR3 is 12 residues. CDR3 nucleotides: TGTGCCAGCGGAAGGGTTGCCGGGGAGCTGTTTTTT. Its protein product is CASGRVAGELFF.

This sequence joins TRBV7-9 and TRBJ2-7, with 10 nucleotides matching TRBD2. In germline, CDR1 is SEHNR, CDR2 FQNEAQ (reference sequence). CDR3 size: 15 residues. J lost 6 bases, V lost 3 bases, and 8 bases had no gene match. CDR3 sequence reads: CASSFDGTSASEQYF. The CDR3 DNA sequence: TGTGCCAGCAGCTTCGACGGGACTAGCGCGTCCGAGCAGTACTTC. Looking up the rest from reference TRBV7-9 and TRBJ2-7 gives the full variable domain: DTGVSQNPRHKITKRGQNVTFRCDPISEHNRLYWYRQTLGQGPEFLTYFQNEAQLEKSRLLSDRFSAERPKGSFSTLEIQRTEQGDSAMYLCASSFDGTSASEQYFGPGTRLTVT.

This clonotype was seen ten or more times. The chain carries TRBV7-6 and TRBJ2-7; 9 bases are shared with TRBD1. The CDR3 spans 15 residues. After removal of 0 bases from V and 3 bases from J, the junction contained 3 bases not matched to a gene. Germline CDR1 reads SGHVS; CDR2 reads FNYEAQ. CDR3 coding DNA: TGTGCCAGCAGCTTAGCACAGGGGGCGAACTACGAGCAGTACTTC. Amino acids: CASSLAQGANYEQYF.

The chain recombines TRBV5-5 with TRBJ2-2, with 10 bases matching TRBD1. Germline lookup yields CDR1 SGHKS and CDR2 YYEKEE (reference sequence). This CDR3 is 14 amino acids long. V shed 4 bases and J 4 bases; nucleotides not matched to a gene: 1. The CDR3 region is CASSRTGGTGELFF. The CDR3, as DNA: TGTGCCAGCAGCCGGACAGGGGGCACCGGGGAGCTGTTTTTT.

This clonotype has a handful of counts. The rearrangement links TRBV11-2 to TRBJ2-2; 15 bases fit TRBD2. The germline V gene has CDR1 SGHAT and CDR2 FQNNGV. V shed 5 bases, J shed 4 bases, and the junction held 2 bases outside the gene matches. The CDR3 loop spans 16 amino acids. The CDR3 region is CASSPGLAGGTGELFF. Written as DNA, the CDR3 is TGTGCCAGCAGCCCGGGACTAGCGGGAGGCACCGGGGAGCTGTTTTTT.